This T cell receptor (beta chain) derives from a study of cytomegalovirus exposure and HLA in healthy donors. About this clone: Its antigen is currently unknown.

Vbeta (60) and Jbeta (13) primers were used in the PCR. Here immunoSEQ multiplex PCR was the method, and the copy in TCRdb shows in-frame clones only, minus some. The sample carries some 140,000 clones, less than 80% recorded once. General study points: Reports state that TCR beta sequences accurately predicted most subjects' HLA-A and HLA-B alleles. There were some public TCRs occurring in many donors, but most TCR sequences were rare.

CDR1 is GTSNPN and CDR2 is SVGIG in the germline V gene (reference sequence). The CDR3 is 14 amino acids. Trimming removed 8 bases at V and 0 bases at J, with 16 bases between. The specimen sequenced was PBMCs. V is TRBV30 and J is TRBJ1-1; TRBD1 might be the D (6 bases). The sequence came from a woman between 50 and 59 years old in good health and CMV-seropositive. The CDR3 protein is CARQSGDMNTEAFF. Here the CDR3 DNA reads TGTGCCCGCCAGTCAGGGGACATGAACACTGAAGCTTTCTTT.